This T cell receptor (beta chain) was documented in a study of CD8 T cells in ankylosing spondylitis. Study-level points and caveats: Seven or eight highly homologous variants formed a TCR beta motif that appeared characteristic of ankylosing spondylitis blood. Significant enrichment of disease-linked clones was reported in matched ankylosing spondylitis synovial fluid.

V lost 4 bases, J lost 0 bases, and 7 bases lay in between. Germline values: CDR1 MNHNS, CDR2 SASEGT. This CDR3 contains 14 residues. This clonotype was counted between two and nine times. Antigen unknown. Each CDR3 protein gets one entry after TCRdb re-called the 5' RACE reads with MiXCR. This sample has almost 400,000 distinct CDR3 sequences, with approximately 20% found just once. The J gene is TRBJ1-5, the V gene TRBV6-1; no clear D. Sequences were obtained from blood, either unsorted or a sorted T cell fraction (not recorded which). This sequence was found in a male donor with ankylosing spondylitis. In DNA, the CDR3 is TGTGCCAGCAGTGGACGGAATAGCAATCAGCCCCAGCATTTT. Translation: CASSGRNSNQPQHF.